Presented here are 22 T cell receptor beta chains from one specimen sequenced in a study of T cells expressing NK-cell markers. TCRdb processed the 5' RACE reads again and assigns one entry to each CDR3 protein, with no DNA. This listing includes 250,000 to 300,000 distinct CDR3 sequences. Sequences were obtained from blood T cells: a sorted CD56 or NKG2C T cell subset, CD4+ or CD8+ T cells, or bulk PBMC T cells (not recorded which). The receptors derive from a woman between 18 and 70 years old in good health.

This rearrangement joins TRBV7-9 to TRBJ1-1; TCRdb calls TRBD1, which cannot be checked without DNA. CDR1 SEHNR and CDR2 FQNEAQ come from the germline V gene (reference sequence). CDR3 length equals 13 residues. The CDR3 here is CASSLAGTDEAFF.

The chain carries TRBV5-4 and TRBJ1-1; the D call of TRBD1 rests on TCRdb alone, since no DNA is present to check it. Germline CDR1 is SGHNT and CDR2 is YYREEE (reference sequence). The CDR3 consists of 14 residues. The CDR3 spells CASSLEGGRAEAFF.

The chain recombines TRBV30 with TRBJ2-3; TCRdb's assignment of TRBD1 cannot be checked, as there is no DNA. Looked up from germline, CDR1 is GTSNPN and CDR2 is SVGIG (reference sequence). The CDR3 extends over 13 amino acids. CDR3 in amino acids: CAWSVTGRDTQYF.

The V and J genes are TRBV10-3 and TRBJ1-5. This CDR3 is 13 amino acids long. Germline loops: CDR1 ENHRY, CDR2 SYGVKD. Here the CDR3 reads CAISDAPSQPQHF.

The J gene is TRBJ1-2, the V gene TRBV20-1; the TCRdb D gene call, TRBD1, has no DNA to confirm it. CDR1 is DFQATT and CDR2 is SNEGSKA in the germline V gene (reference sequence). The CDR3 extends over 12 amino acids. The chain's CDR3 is CSAKQEYYGYTF.

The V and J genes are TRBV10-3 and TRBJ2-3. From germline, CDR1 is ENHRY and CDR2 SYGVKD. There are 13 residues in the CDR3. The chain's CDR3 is CAISKDWADTQYF.

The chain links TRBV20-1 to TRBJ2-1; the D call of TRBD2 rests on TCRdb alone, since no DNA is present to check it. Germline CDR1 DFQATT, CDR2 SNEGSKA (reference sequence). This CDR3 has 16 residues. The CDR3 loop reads CSARDRAGGPYNEQFF.

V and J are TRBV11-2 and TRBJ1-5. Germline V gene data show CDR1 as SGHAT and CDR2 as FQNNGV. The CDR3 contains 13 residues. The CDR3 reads CASSFGLDQPQHF.

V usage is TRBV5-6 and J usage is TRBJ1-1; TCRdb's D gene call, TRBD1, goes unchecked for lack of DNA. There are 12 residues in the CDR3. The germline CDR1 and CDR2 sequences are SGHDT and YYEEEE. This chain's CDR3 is CASSPDRGRAFF.

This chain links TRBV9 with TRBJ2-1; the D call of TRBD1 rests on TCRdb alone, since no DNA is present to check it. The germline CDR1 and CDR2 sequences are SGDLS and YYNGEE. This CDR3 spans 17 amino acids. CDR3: CASSVDQGGTIYNEQFF.

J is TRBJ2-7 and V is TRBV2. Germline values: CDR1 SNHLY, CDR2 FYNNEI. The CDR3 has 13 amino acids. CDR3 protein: CASRDGRAYEQYF. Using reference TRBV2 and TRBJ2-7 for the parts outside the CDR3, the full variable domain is EPEVTQTPSHQVTQMGQEVILRCVPISNHLYFYWYRQILGQKVEFLVSFYNNEISEKSEIFDDQFSVERPDGSNFTLKIRSTKLEDSAMYFCASRDGRAYEQYFGPGTRLTVT.

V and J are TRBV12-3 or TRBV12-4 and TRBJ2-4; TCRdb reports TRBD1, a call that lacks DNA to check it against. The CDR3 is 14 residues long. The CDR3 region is CASSPGQGLNIQYF.

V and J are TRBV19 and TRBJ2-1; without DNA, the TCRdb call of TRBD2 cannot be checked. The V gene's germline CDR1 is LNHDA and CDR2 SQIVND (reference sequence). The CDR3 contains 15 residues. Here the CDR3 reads CASSIGRSGDNEQFF.

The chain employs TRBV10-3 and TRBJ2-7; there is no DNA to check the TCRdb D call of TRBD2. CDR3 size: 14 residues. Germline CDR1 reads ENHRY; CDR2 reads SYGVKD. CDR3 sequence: CAIARTSGDYEQYF.

CDR3 protein: CASSGGPTYNEQFF. V gene TRBV5-4 combines with J gene TRBJ2-1. Germline-derived CDR1 and CDR2 are SGHNT and YYREEE (reference sequence). The CDR3 is made up of 14 amino acids.

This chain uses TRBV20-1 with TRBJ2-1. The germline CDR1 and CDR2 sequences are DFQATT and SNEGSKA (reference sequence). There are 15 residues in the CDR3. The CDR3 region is CSARDRRGVYNEQFF.

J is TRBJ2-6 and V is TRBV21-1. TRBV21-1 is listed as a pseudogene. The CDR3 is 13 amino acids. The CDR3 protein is CASIPVEGNVLTF.

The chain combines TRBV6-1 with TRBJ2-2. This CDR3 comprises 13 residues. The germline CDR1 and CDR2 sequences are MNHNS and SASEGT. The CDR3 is CASYRPNTGELFF.

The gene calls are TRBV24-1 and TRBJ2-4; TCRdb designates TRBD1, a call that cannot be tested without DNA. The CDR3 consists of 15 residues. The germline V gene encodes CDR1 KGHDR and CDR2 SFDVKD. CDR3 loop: CATSDPRGAKNIQYF.

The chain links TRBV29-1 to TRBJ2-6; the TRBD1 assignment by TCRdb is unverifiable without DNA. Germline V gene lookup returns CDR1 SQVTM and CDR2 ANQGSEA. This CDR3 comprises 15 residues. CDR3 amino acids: CSVEGDVSGANVLTF.

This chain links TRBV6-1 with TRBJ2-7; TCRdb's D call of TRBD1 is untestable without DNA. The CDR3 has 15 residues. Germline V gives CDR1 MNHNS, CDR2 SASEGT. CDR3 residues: CASKLRQGRTYEQYF.

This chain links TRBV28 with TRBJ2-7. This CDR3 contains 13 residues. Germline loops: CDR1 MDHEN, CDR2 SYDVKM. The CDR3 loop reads CASSSNLGNEQYF.